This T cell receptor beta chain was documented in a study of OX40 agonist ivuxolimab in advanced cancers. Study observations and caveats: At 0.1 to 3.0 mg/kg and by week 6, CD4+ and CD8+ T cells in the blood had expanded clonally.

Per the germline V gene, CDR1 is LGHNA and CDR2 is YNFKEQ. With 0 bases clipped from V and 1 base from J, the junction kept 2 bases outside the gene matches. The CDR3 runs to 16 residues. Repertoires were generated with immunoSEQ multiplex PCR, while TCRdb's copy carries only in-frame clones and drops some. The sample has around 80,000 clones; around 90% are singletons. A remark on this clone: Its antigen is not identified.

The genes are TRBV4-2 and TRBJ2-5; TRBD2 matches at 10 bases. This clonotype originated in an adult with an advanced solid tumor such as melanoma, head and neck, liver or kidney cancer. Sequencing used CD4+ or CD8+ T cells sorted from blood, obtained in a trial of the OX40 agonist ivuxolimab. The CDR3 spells CASSQESGRGQETQYF. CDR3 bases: TGTGCCAGCAGCCAAGAGAGCGGGAGGGGCCAAGAGACCCAGTACTTC.